The clone carrying this T cell receptor (beta chain) was seen a handful of times. Antigen unknown. The entry originates in a study of identical twins. Study conclusions and caveats: Cord blood's abundant beta clonotypes had fewer insertions, unlike memory repertoires. Twins showed weaker excess sharing in their beta out-of-frame sequences.

The V end lost 1 base, the J end lost 3 bases, and 8 bases lay between the germline ends. Germline V gene lookup returns CDR1 SGHKS and CDR2 YYEKEE (reference sequence). This CDR3 is 13 amino acids long. Template switching added a universal primer site; cDNA carried unique molecular identifiers. A single record per CDR3 protein comes from TCRdb applying MiXCR to the 5' RACE reads. The sample holds nearly 650,000 distinct CDR3 sequences, roughly 7.2% seen once. This sample was shared with a second study, whose subject was yellow fever vaccine responses in identical twins.

The source material was PBMCs. This clonotype was sampled from a woman under 30 in good health. This chain joins TRBV5-5 and TRBJ2-7, with unresolved D. Written as DNA, the CDR3 is TGTGCCAGCAGCTTGACCTGGGTCTACGAGCAGTACTTC. Its translation is CASSLTWVYEQYF.